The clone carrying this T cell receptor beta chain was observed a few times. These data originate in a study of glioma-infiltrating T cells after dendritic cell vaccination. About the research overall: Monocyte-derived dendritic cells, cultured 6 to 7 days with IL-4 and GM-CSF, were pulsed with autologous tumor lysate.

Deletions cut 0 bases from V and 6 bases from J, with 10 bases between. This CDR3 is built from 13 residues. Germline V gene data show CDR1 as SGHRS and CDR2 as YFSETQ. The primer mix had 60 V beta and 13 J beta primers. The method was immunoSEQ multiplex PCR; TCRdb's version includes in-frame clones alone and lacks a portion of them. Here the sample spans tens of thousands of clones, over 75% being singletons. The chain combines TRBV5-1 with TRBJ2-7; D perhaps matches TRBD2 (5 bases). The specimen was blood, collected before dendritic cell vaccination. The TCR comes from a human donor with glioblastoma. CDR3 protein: CASSLVLGAEQYF. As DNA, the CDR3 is TGCGCCAGCAGCTTGGTACTAGGAGCCGAGCAGTACTTC.